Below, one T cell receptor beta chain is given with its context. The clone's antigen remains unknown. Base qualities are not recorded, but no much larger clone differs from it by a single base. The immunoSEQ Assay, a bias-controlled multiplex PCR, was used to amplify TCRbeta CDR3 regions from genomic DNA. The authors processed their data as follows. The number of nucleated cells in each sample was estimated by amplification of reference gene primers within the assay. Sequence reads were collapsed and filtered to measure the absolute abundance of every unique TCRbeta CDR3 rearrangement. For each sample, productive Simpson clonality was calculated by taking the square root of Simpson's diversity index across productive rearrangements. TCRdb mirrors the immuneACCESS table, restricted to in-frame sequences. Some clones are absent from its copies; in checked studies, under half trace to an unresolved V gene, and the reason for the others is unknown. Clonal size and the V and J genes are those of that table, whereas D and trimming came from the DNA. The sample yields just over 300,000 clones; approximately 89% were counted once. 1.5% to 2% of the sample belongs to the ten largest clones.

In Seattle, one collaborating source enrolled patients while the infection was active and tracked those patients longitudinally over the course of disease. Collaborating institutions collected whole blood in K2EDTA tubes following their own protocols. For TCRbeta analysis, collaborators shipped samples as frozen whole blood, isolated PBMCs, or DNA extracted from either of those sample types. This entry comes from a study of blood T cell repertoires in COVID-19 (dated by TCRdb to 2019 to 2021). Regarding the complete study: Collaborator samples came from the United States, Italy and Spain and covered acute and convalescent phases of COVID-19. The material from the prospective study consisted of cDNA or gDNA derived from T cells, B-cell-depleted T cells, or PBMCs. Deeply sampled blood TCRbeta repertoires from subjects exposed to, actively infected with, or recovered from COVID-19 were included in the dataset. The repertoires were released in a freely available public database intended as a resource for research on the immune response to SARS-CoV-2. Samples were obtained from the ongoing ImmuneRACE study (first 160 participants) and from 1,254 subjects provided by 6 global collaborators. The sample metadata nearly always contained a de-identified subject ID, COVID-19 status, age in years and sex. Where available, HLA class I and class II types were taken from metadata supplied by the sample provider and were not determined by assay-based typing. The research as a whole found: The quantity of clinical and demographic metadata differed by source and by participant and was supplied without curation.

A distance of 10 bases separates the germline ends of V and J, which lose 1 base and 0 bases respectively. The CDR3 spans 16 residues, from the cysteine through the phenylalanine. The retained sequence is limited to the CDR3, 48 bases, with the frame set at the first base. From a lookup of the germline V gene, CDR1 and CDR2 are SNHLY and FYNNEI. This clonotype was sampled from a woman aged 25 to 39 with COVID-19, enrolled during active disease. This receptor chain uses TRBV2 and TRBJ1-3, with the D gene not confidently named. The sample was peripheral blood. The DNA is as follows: TGTGCCAGCAGTGAAGGAACAGCCAGCTCTGGAAACACCATATATTTT. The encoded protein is CASSEGTASSGNTIYF.